This is a list of T cell receptor beta chains from one sample in a study of CD8+ T cells in alopecia areata. Generated by immunoSEQ multiplex PCR, the TCRdb table keeps only in-frame clones and is missing some. The data show 150,000 to 200,000 clones, 50% to 65% seen once. Sequenced material: CD4+ T cells sorted from blood, taken at week 24, from a patient treated with tofacitinib. Receptors were obtained from a human donor with alopecia areata. The CDR3 runs from the conserved cysteine through the conserved F or W. A D gene is named only where the DNA matches it firmly. Size tells how often a clone was seen (once, few, many) or the class of an expanded clone, and some rows leave it out.

D gene	V gene	J gene	clone size	CDR3 DNA	CDR3 protein
NA	TRBV5-1	TRBJ2-1	NA	TGCGCCAGCAGCTTGGCCAGCGAAGGTGAGCAGTTCTTC	CASSLASEGEQFF
TRBD1	TRBV5-1	TRBJ2-7	NA	TGCGCCAGCAGCTCCGGGACAGGGGACTACGAGCAGTACTTC	CASSSGTGDYEQYF
NA	TRBV7-8	TRBJ2-5	NA	TGTGCCAGCAGCTTACGTCGGGCAGAAGAGACCCAGTACTTC	CASSLRRAEETQYF
TRBD2	TRBV11-2	TRBJ2-5	few	TGTGCCAGCAGCTTAGCGGGGGGGATGAAGACCCAGTACTTC	CASSLAGGMKTQYF
NA	TRBV7-9	TRBJ1-2	NA	TGTGCCAGCAGCTTAAACCGTAACTATGGCTACACCTTC	CASSLNRNYGYTF
TRBD1	TRBV25-1	TRBJ2-5	NA	TGTGCCAGCAGGGGCGACAGGGCGTACCGGGAGACCCAGTACTTC	CASRGDRAYRETQYF
NA	TRBV25-1	TRBJ2-3	NA	TGTGCCAGCAGTGAGGGGGGAACAGATACGCAGTATTTT	CASSEGGTDTQYF
TRBD1	TRBV11-2	TRBJ1-4	NA	TGTGCCAGCAGCTCCGCCGGGACAGCAAATGAAAAACTGTTTTTT	CASSSAGTANEKLFF
NA	TRBV7-9	TRBJ2-3	few	TGTGCCAGCAGCTTGTTCCCCGGTACGCAGTATTTT	CASSLFPGTQYF
NA	TRBV2	TRBJ2-2	NA	TGTGCCAGCACTAAGGGCCAGCCCGACGGGGAGCTGTTTTTT	CASTKGQPDGELFF
NA	TRBV29-1	TRBJ2-7	NA	TGCAGCCCCGACCAACCCTTGTACGAGCAGTACTTC	CSPDQPLYEQYF
NA	TRBV29-1	TRBJ2-3	NA	TGCAGCGTTGGCGGGGAGCCGGGTCGGAATACGCAGTATTTT	CSVGGEPGRNTQYF
TRBD1	TRBV19	TRBJ2-2	NA	TGTGCCAGTAGAACAGACGGACAGGGGGCGGCCACCGGGGAGCTGTTTTTT	CASRTDGQGAATGELFF
TRBD1	TRBV23-1	TRBJ2-7	NA	TGCGCCAGGGGACAGGGTTACGAGCAGTACTTC	CARGQGYEQYF
NA	TRBV5-6	TRBJ1-2	NA	TGTGCCAGCAGCGAGGGGGTGACCCACTATGGCTACACCTTC	CASSEGVTHYGYTF
TRBD1	TRBV6-5	TRBJ2-5	few	TGTGCCAGCAGTACAACCGACAGGGGAGAGACCCAGTACTTC	CASSTTDRGETQYF
NA	TRBV29-1	TRBJ1-1	NA	TGCAGCGTCCACCAGGGAGGGCACACTGAAGCTTTCTTT	CSVHQGGHTEAFF
TRBD1	TRBV15	TRBJ2-1	NA	TGTGCCACCAGCACTGACAGGGGCTCCTACAATGAGCAGTTCTTC	CATSTDRGSYNEQFF
NA	TRBV6-5	TRBJ1-2	few	TGTGCCAGCAGTTACCTCGGGGGGCGCCCATATGGCTACACCTTC	CASSYLGGRPYGYTF
NA	TRBV30	TRBJ1-5	once	TGTGCCTGGAGTCCTTCCGGGGGGCGCAATCAGCCCCAGCATTTT	CAWSPSGGRNQPQHF